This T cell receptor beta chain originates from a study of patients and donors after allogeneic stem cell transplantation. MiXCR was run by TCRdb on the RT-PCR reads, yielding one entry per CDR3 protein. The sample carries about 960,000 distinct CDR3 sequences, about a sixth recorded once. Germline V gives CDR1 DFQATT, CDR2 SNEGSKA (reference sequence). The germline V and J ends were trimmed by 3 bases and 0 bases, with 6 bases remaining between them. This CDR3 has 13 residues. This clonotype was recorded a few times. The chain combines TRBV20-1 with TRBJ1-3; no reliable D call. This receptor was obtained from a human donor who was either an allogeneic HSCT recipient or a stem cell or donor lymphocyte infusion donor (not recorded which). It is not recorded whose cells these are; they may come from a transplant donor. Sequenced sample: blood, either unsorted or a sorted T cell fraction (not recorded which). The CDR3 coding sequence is TGCAGTGCTAGTATAGGCTCTGGAAACACCATATATTTT. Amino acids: CSASIGSGNTIYF.